This T cell receptor beta chain was identified in a study of blood T cells in healthy people across ages. Extraction of total RNA produced a minimum of 5 micrograms from each sample. On this clonotype: Its antigen remains unknown.

A sample-barcoded 5' primer and a J-beta primer mix were used in a second PCR of roughly 6 to 12 cycles. TCRdb used MiXCR to reprocess the 5' RACE reads, holding one entry per CDR3 protein. The sample yields 500,000 to 650,000 distinct CDR3 sequences, about 27% seen once. The germline V and J ends were trimmed by 2 bases and 5 bases, with 9 bases remaining between them. CDR1 and CDR2 (germline): SEHNR, FQNEAQ (reference sequence). The CDR3 is made up of 13 amino acids. Study-wide points: Per-million-T-cell TCR beta diversity fell roughly linearly with age. When set beside aged donors, long-lived donors presented more naive CD4+ cells and higher diversity.

These data were also filed under a second study, of T cells of mothers and their children. From that paper: Each mother gave over 8.5 million TCR beta CDR3 reads; each child, a few million.

The sample was blood. The TCR originated in a boy aged 2 to 10 in good health. The rearrangement uses TRBV7-9 and TRBJ1-2; D call uncertain. CDR3 region: CASSLRTEYGYTF. CDR3 nucleotides: TGTGCCAGCAGCTTAAGGACGGAGTATGGCTACACCTTC.